The 6 T cell receptor beta chains given below trace back to one sample, sequenced in a study of human T cells and chemical hapten exposure. Described time point: healthy volunteer bleed at 2 weeks. Sequencing started from total RNA isolated from unfractionated whole blood. One entry per CDR3 protein results from TCRdb running MiXCR on the RACE reads. Here the sample spans some 46,000 distinct CDR3 sequences, 4.3% being singletons. Sample: whole blood. These receptors were obtained from a female donor in good health. Some clones in this sample may be carry-over from other donors' samples.

This clonotype has a count of ten or more. The V gene is TRBV20-1, the J gene TRBJ2-7; 8 bases fit TRBD2. The CDR3 has 14 residues. With 0 bases clipped from V and 3 bases from J, the junction kept 4 bases outside the gene matches. CDR1 and CDR2 from the germline V gene are DFQATT and SNEGSKA (reference sequence). The DNA for the CDR3 is TGCAGTGCTAGAGAAAGCGGGGGTCTCTACGAGCAGTACTTC. Translated, it gives CSARESGGLYEQYF.

This clonotype came up many times. The chain employs TRBV12-3 or TRBV12-4 and TRBJ1-2; D is unresolved. V shed 6 bases and J shed 5 bases, with 16 bases lying between them. The CDR3 runs 14 residues. CDR3 coding DNA: TGTGCCAGCAGCCAAACCGGAGTGTCGTATGGCTACACCTTC. Amino acids: CASSQTGVSYGYTF.

This clonotype was counted at least ten times. This chain connects TRBV5-4 to TRBJ2-2; D gene ambiguous. The CDR3 runs 16 residues. V lost 0 bases and J 0 bases, leaving 9 bases between the germline ends. Looked up from germline, CDR1 is SGHNT and CDR2 is YYREEE (reference sequence). The CDR3 sequence is CASSLAPTTNTGELFF. In DNA form, the CDR3 reads TGTGCCAGCAGCTTGGCCCCCACGACGAACACCGGGGAGCTGTTTTTT.

This chain links TRBV14 with TRBJ2-5; D uncertain. V was cut by 2 bases and J by 7 bases, with 5 bases left in between. Germline CDR1 is SGHDN and CDR2 is FVKESK. The CDR3 extends over 11 amino acids. The CDR3 DNA is TGTGCCAGCAGCCAACTAGGGACCCAGTACTTC. This codes for CASSQLGTQYF.

This clonotype was counted ten times or more. The rearrangement links TRBV21-1 to TRBJ1-5. TRBV21-1 is labeled a pseudogene. The CDR3 extends over 12 amino acids. The CDR3 nucleotides are TGTGCCAGCAGCAAAGTTTGGCAGCCCCAGCATTTT. This sequence encodes CASSKVWQPQHF.

This clonotype was seen many times. This chain uses TRBV5-1 with TRBJ1-4; 10 bases map to TRBD1. V was pared by 3 bases and J by 7 bases, with 6 bases of the junction left unmatched. Germline assignment: CDR1 SGHRS and CDR2 YFSETQ. This CDR3 spans 15 amino acids. The CDR3 reads CASSSRDRGGEKLFF. The CDR3 DNA reads as TGCGCCAGCAGCTCCCGGGACAGGGGAGGTGAAAAACTGTTTTTT. The whole variable domain, remainder taken from reference TRBV5-1 and TRBJ1-4, is KAGVTQTPRYLIKTRGQQVTLSCSPISGHRSVSWYQQTPGQGLQFLFEYFSETQRNKGNFPGRFSGRQFSNSRSEMNVSTLELGDSALYLCASSSRDRGGEKLFFGSGTQLSVL.